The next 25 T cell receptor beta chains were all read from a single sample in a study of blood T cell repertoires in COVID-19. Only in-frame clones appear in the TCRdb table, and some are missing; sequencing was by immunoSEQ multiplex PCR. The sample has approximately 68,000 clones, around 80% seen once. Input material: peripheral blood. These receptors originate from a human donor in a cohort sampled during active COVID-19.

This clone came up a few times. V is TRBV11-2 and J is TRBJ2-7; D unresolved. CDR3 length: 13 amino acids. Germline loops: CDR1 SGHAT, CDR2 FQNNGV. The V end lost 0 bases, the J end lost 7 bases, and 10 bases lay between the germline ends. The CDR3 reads CASSLDLSREQYF. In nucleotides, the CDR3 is TGTGCCAGCAGCTTAGATCTGTCGAGGGAGCAGTACTTC. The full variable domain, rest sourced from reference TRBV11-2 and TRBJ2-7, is EAGVAQSPRYKIIEKRQSVAFWCNPISGHATLYWYQQILGQGPKLLIQFQNNGVVDDSQLPKDRFSAERLKGVDSTLKIQPAKLEDSAVYLCASSLDLSREQYFGPGTRLTVT.

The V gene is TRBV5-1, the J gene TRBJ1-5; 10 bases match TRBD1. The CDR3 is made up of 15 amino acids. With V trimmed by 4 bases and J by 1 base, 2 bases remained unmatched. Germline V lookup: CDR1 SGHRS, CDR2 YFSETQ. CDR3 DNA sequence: TGCGCCAGCAGCCAGGGACAGGGGAGCAATCAGCCCCAGCATTTT. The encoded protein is CASSQGQGSNQPQHF. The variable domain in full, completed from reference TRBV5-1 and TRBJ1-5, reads KAGVTQTPRYLIKTRGQQVTLSCSPISGHRSVSWYQQTPGQGLQFLFEYFSETQRNKGNFPGRFSGRQFSNSRSEMNVSTLELGDSALYLCASSQGQGSNQPQHFGDGTRLSIL.

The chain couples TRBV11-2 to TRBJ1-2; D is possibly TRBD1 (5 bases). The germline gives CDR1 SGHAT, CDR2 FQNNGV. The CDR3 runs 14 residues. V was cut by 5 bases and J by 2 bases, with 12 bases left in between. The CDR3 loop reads CASSRGGVNYGYTF. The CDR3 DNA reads TGTGCCAGCAGCCGTGGAGGGGTCAACTATGGCTACACCTTC.

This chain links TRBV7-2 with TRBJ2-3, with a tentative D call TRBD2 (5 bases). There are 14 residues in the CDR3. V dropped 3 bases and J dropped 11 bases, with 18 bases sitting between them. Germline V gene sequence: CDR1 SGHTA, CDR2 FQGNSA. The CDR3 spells CASSFSRDPVLQYF. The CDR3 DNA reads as TGTGCCAGCAGCTTTTCACGGGATCCCGTCCTGCAGTATTTT.

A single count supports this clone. CDR3 DNA: TGTGCCAGCAGCACCCGTAGCGGGGGGGCCGACGAGCAGTACTTC. Translating it yields CASSTRSGGADEQYF. The genes are TRBV5-4 and TRBJ2-7, with TRBD2 matching over 11 bases. V shed 4 bases, J shed 5 bases, and the junction held 8 bases outside the gene matches. This CDR3 comprises 15 residues. CDR1 and CDR2 (germline): SGHNT, YYREEE (reference sequence).

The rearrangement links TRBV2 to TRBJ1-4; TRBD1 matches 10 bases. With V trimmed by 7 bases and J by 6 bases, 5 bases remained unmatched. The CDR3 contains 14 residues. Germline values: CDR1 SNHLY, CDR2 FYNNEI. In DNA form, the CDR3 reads TGTGCCAGCATTTCCGGGACAGGGGATGAAAAACTGTTTTTT. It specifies CASISGTGDEKLFF.

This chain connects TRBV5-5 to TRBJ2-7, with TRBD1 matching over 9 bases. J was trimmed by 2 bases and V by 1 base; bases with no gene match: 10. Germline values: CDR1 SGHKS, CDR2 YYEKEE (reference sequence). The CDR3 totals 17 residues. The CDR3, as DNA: TGTGCCAGCAGCTTGAAGGACAGGGGTTCATGGCCCTACGAGCAGTACTTC. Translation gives CASSLKDRGSWPYEQYF. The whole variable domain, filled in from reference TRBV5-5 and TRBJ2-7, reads DAGVTQSPTHLIKTRGQQVTLRCSPISGHKSVSWYQQVLGQGPQFIFQYYEKEERGRGNFPDRFSARQFPNYSSELNVNALLLGDSALYLCASSLKDRGSWPYEQYFGPGTRLTVT.

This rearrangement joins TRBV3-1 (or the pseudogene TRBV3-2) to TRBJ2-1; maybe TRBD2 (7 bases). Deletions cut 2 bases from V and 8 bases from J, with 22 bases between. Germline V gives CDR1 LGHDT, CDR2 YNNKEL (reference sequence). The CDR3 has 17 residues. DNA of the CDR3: TGTGCCAGCAGCCAACCCTACAGGGTCTCTGGGGGGGATGAGCAGTTCTTC. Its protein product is CASSQPYRVSGGDEQFF.

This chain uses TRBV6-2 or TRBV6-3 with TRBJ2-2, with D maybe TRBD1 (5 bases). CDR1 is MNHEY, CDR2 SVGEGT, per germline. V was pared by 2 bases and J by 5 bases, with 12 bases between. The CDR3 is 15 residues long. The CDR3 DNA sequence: TGTGCCAGCAGTTACGGTTACAGGTTGACCGGGGAGCTGTTTTTT. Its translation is CASSYGYRLTGELFF.

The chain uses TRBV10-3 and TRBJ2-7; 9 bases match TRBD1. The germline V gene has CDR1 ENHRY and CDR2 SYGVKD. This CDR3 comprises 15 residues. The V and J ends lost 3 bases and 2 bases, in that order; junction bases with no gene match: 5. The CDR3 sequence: CAISDSGTGTYEQYF. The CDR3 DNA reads TGTGCCATCAGTGATTCCGGGACAGGGACCTACGAGCAGTACTTC.

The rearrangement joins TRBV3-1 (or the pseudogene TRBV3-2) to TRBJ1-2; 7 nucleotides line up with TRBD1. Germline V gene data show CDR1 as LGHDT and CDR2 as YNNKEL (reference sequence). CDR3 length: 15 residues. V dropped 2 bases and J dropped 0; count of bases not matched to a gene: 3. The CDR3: CASSQKGQTNYGYTF. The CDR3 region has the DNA TGTGCCAGCAGCCAAAAGGGACAGACTAACTATGGCTACACCTTC.

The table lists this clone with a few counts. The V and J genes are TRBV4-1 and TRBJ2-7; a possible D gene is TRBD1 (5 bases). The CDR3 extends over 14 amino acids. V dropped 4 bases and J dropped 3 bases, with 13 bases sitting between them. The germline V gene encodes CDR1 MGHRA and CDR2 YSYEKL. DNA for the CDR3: TGCGCCAGCAGCCTCCAAAACACAGGCTACGAGCAGTACTTC. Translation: CASSLQNTGYEQYF.

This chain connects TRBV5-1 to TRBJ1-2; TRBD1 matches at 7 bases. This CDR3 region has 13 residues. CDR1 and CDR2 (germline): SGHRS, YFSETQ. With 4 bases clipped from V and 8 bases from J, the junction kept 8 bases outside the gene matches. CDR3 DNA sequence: TGCGCCAGCAGCCATGTTGACAGGGACGGCTACACCTTC. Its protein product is CASSHVDRDGYTF.

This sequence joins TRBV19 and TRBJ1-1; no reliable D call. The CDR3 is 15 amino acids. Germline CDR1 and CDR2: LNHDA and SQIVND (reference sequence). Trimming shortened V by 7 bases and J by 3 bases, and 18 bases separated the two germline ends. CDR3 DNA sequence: TGTGCCAGTATTGCCCGTGGAGGTGGGGACACTGAAGCTTTCTTT. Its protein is CASIARGGGDTEAFF.

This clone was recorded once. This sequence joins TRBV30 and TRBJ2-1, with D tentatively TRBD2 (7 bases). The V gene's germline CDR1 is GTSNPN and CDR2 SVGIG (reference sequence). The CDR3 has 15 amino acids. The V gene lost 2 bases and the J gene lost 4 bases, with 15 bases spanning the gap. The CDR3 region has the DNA TGTGCCTGGAGTCGGGATCGGGGGGCGTACAATGAGCAGTTCTTC. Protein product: CAWSRDRGAYNEQFF.

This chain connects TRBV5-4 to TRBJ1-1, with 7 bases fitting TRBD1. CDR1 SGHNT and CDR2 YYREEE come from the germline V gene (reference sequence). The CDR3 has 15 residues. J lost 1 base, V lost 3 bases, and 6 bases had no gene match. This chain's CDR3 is CASSSSGQPNTEAFF. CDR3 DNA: TGTGCCAGCAGCTCCTCGGGACAGCCGAACACTGAAGCTTTCTTT.

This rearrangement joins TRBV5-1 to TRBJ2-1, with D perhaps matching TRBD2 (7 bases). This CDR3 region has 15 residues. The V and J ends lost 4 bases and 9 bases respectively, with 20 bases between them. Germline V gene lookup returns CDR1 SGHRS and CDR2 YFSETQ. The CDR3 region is CASSLLGGQIGEQFF. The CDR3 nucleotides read TGCGCCAGCAGCCTCTTGGGGGGGCAGATCGGTGAGCAGTTCTTC.

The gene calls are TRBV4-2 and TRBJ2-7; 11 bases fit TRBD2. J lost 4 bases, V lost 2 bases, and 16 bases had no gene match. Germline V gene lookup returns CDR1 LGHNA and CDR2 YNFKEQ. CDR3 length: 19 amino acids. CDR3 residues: CASSQQLAGDTIRLYEQYF. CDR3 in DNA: TGTGCCAGCAGCCAACAACTAGCGGGGGACACCATACGTCTGTACGAGCAGTACTTC.

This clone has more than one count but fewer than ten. The DNA of the CDR3 is TGCAGTGTGGAGGTTGAGGGCTACACCTTC. Translated, it gives CSVEVEGYTF. The chain has TRBV20-1 and TRBJ1-2; D gene ambiguous. Per the germline V gene, CDR1 is DFQATT and CDR2 is SNEGSKA (reference sequence). CDR3 length equals 10 residues. Trimming removed 7 bases from V and 8 bases from J, with 11 bases in between.

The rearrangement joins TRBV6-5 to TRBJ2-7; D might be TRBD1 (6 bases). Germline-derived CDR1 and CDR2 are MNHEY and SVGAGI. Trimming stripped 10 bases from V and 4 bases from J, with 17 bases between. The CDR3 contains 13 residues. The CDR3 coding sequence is TGTGCCATCTTAGGACAGTGGACTTACGAGCAGTACTTC. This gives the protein CAILGQWTYEQYF.

DNA of the CDR3: TGTGCCAGCAGCGTCCGGGAAGACAACACCGGGGAGCTGTTTTTT. It is translated as CASSVREDNTGELFF. The rearrangement uses TRBV5-4 and TRBJ2-2, with D possibly TRBD2 on 5 matching bases. Per the germline V gene, CDR1 is SGHNT and CDR2 is YYREEE (reference sequence). This CDR3 contains 15 residues. The V gene lost 4 bases and the J gene lost 2 bases, with 12 bases spanning the gap.

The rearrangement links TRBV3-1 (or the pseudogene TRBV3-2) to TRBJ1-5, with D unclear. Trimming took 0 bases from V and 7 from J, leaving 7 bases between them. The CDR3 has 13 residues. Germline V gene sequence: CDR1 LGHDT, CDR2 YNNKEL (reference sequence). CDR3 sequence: CASSQDTNQPQHF. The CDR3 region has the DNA TGTGCCAGCAGCCAAGATACAAACCAGCCCCAGCATTTT.

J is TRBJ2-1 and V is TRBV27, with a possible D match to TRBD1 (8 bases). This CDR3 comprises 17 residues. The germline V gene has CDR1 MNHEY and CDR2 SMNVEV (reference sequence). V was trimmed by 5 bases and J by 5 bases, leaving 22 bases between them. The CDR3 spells CASSPGRWGQVDNEQFF. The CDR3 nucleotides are TGTGCCAGCAGTCCCGGGAGGTGGGGACAGGTAGACAATGAGCAGTTCTTC.

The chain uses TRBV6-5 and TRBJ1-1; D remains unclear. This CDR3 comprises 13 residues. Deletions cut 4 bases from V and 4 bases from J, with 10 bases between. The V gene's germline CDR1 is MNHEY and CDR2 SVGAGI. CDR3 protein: CASSLTGITEAFF. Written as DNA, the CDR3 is TGTGCCAGCAGTTTAACGGGGATCACTGAAGCTTTCTTT.

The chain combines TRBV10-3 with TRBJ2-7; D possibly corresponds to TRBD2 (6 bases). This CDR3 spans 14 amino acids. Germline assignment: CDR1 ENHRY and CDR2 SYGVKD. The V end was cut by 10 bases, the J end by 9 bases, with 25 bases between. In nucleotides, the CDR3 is TGTGCCACCCTGGGGATCTCGACCGGGGAGGCGCAGTACTTC. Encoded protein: CATLGISTGEAQYF.